This TCR beta chain derives from a study of cytomegalovirus exposure and HLA in healthy donors. As regards this clone: Its specificity is not known.

Germline V CDR1 and CDR2: SQVTM, ANQGSEA. V was cut by 7 bases and J by 2 bases, with 18 bases left in between. The CDR3 length is 14 residues. PCR involved 60 Vbeta and 13 Jbeta primers. The assay was immunoSEQ multiplex PCR, and TCRdb's table has in-frame clones only and misses some. The sample records 80,000 or so clones, 60% to 80% being singletons. Findings and caveats of the study: The listing of 150 to 200 TCR beta chains classed them as cytomegalovirus-associated.

The receptor was isolated from a woman in her thirties or forties in good health and CMV-seronegative. Sequencing was done on a sample of PBMCs. V gene TRBV29-1 combines with J gene TRBJ2-7; D is possibly TRBD1 (6 bases). The CDR3 sequence: CSATGTRNPYEQYF. The CDR3 DNA sequence: TGCAGCGCGACCGGGACAAGGAACCCCTACGAGCAGTACTTC.